This entry lists 5 T cell receptor delta chains sequenced from one sample in a study of γδ T cells in repeated Plasmodium falciparum infection (dated by TCRdb to the early 2020s). Vgamma9/Vdelta2+ and Vdelta2-negative gammadelta T cell populations were flow-sorted from peripheral blood mononuclear cells for bulk TCR repertoire analysis. The library came from multiplex PCR. Reads for this sample came from an Illumina MiSeq. With CATT, TCRdb called clones again from the public reads; duplicate DNA rows were later joined. The sample profile shows under 65,000 delta-chain clones; around 1.7% of them were found once. Of the sample, over 12% is held by the ten largest clones. Sequenced: gamma-delta T cells from blood. These receptors were collected from a pool of human donors (malaria-infected and uninfected, not separated).

In the case of this clone: A read error likely explains this, since a far larger clone differs by one base. Distinct nucleotide sequences in the sample also encode this CDR3. The chain has TRDV2 and TRDJ1; D gene ambiguous. The J gene is not listed in TCRdb, so it was assigned here from a DNA match to germline. This CDR3 has 21 residues. From germline, CDR1 is GEAIGNYY and CDR2 EKD. The CDR3 nucleotides are TGTGCTTGTGACCCAATAACGCCTGAGGGTTCGAGCCCGGGGCCTCTTAATAAACTCATCTTT. This encodes CACDPITPEGSSPGPLNKLIF.

Comment on this clone: The protein TCRdb gives is from a much larger clone and does not agree with this DNA's translation at residue 21, likely a read error; the protein shown here comes from the DNA. J is TRDJ1 and V is TRDV1, with 10 positions matching TRDD3. Germline V lookup: CDR1 TSWWSYY, CDR2 QGS. The CDR3 consists of 22 residues. This CDR3 is CALGELSYNVLLGDAYTDKLTF. CDR3 DNA: TGTGCTCTTGGGGAACTAAGCTACAACGTCTTACTGGGGGATGCTTACACCGATAAACTCACCTTT.

The table lists this clone with many counts. The translation of this DNA and the TCRdb protein of a much larger clone differ at residue 14, probably owing to a read error; the protein shown here is translated from the DNA. The chain recombines TRDV1 with TRDJ1, with D possibly TRDD3 on 6 matching bases. As TCRdb names no J gene, one was assigned here on the basis of a DNA match to germline. Trimming removed 2 bases at V and 4 bases at J, with 35 bases between. CDR1 is TSWWSYY, CDR2 QGS, per germline. The CDR3 covers 22 residues. The chain's CDR3 is CALGERGSTFELWRGFVDKLIF. For the CDR3, the DNA is TGTGCTCTTGGGGAAAGGGGATCTACCTTTGAGTTGTGGCGGGGGTTTGTCGATAAACTCATCTTT.

About this clone: The protein TCRdb lists belongs to a much larger clone and differs from this DNA's translation at residue 18, which points to a read error; the protein shown is made from the DNA. The J gene is TRDJ1, the V gene TRDV1; TRDD3 agrees at 7 bases. The V gene's germline CDR1 is TSWWSYY and CDR2 QGS. This CDR3 comprises 21 residues. The CDR3 coding sequence is TGTGCTCTTGGGGAACTAGGCCTTCACCTACTGGGGATCCTGTACACCGATGAACTCATCTTT. Translation gives CALGELGLHLLGILYTDELIF.

This clone was seen at least ten times. This DNA translates differently at residue 9 from the TCRdb protein, which is that of a much larger clone; a read error is likely, and the protein shown is the DNA's own translation. V gene assignment gives TRDV1, but the J gene was left uncalled; the DNA was not used to check the table's D call, TRDD3. The CDR3 loop spans 16 amino acids. Germline V CDR1 and CDR2: TSWWSYY, QGS. The CDR3 sequence: CALAHWGPRDPDKLIF. For the CDR3, the DNA is TGTGCTCTTGCACACTGGGGGCCTCGTGACCCCGATAAACTAATCTTT.